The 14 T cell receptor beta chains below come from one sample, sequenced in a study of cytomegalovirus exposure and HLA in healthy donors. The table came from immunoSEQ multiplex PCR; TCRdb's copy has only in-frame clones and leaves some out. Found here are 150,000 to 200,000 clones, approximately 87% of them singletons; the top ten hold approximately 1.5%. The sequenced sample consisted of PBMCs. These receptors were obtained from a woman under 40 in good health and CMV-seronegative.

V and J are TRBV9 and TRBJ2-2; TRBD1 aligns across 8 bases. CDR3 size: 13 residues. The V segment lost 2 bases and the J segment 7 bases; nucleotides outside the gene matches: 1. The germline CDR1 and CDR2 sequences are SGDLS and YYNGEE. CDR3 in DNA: TGTGCCAGCAGCGTGACAGGGGTCGGGGAGCTGTTTTTT. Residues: CASSVTGVGELFF.

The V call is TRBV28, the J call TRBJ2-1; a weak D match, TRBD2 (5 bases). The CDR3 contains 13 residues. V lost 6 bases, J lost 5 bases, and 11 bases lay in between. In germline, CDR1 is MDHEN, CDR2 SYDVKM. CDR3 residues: CASSYGVHNEQFF. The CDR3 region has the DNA TGTGCCAGCAGCTACGGGGTGCACAATGAGCAGTTCTTC.

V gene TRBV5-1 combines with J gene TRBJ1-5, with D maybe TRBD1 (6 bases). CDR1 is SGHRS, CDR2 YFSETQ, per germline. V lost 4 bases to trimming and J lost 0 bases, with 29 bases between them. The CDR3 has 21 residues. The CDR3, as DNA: TGCGCCAGCAGCAGGATGGAGAAAACAGGTCAGGGGCATTATAGCAATCAGCCCCAGCATTTT. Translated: CASSRMEKTGQGHYSNQPQHF.

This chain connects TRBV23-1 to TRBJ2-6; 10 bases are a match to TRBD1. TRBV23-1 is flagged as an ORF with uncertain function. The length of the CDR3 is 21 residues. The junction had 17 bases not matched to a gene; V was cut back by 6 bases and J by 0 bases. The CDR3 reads CASRRTTGQGPGDSGANVLTF. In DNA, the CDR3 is TGCGCCAGCAGACGTACCACGGGACAGGGGCCAGGGGACTCTGGGGCCAACGTCCTGACTTTC.

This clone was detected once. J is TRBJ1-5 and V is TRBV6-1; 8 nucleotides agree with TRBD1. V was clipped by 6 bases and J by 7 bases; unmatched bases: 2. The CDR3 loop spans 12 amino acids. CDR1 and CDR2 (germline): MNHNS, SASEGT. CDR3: CASRTGDQPQHF. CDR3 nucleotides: TGTGCCAGCAGGACAGGGGACCAGCCCCAGCATTTT.

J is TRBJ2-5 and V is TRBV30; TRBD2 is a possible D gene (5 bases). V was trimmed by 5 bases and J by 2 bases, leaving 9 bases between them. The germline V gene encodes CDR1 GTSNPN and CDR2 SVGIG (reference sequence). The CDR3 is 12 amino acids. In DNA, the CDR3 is TGTGCCTGGGGGGAGACTCAAGAGACCCAGTACTTC. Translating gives CAWGETQETQYF.

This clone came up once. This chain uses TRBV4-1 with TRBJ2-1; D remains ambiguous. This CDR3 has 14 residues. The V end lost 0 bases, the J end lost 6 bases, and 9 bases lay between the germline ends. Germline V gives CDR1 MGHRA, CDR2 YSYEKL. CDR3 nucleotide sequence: TGCGCCAGCAGCCAAGAAAGAGGCAGCAATGAGCAGTTCTTC. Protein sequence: CASSQERGSNEQFF.

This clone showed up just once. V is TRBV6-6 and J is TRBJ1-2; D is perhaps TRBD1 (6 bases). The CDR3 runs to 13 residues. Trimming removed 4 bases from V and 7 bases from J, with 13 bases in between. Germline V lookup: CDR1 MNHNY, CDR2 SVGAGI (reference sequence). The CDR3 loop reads CASSSRGVFGYTF. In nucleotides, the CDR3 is TGTGCCAGCAGTTCCAGGGGAGTTTTTGGCTACACCTTC.

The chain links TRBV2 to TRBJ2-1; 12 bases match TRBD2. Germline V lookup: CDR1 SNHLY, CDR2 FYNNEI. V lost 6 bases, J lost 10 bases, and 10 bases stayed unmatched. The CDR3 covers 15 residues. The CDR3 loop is CASRARRLAGAEQFF. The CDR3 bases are TGTGCCAGCAGGGCGCGGAGACTAGCGGGGGCAGAGCAGTTCTTC.

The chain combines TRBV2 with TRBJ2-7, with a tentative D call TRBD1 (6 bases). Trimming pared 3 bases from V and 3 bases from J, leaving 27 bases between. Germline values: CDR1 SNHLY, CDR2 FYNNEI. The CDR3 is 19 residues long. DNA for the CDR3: TGTGCCAGCAGTGATTCGCCCATACGGCAGTCCCCAGGGGACTACGAGCAGTACTTC. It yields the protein CASSDSPIRQSPGDYEQYF.

The CDR3 region is CASSETRQGAIEQYF. The CDR3 DNA is TGTGCCAGCAGTGAGACCAGGCAGGGGGCGATCGAGCAGTACTTC. The V gene is TRBV2, the J gene TRBJ2-7; 8 bases are shared with TRBD1. Losses at the gene ends were 3 bases for V and 6 bases for J; bases not matched to a gene: 10. This CDR3 is built from 15 residues. The V gene's germline CDR1 is SNHLY and CDR2 FYNNEI.

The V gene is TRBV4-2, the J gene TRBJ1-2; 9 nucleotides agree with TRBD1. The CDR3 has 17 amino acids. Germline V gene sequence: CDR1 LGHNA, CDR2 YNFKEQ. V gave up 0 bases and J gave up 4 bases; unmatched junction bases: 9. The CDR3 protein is CASSQDLRDREIYGYTF. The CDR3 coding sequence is TGTGCCAGCAGCCAAGACCTACGGGACAGGGAGATCTATGGCTACACCTTC.

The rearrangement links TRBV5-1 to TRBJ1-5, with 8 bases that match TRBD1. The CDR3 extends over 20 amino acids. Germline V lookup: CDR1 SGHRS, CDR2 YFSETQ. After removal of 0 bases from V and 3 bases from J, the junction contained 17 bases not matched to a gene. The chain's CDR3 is CASSLGTHGTGLDNNQPQHF. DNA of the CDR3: TGCGCCAGCAGCTTGGGGACACACGGGACAGGTCTGGATAACAATCAGCCCCAGCATTTT.

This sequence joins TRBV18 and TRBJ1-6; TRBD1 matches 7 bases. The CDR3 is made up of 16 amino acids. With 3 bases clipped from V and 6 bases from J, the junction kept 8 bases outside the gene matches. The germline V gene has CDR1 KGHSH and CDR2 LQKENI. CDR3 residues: CASSPPTGQSNSPLHF. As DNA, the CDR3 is TGTGCCAGCTCACCCCCTACGGGACAGTCTAATTCACCCCTCCACTTT. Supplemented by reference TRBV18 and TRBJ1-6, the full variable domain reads NAGVMQNPRHLVRRRGQEARLRCSPMKGHSHVYWYRQLPEEGLKFMVYLQKENIIDESGMPKERFSAEFPKEGPSILRIQQVVRGDSAAYFCASSPPTGQSNSPLHFGNGTRLTVT.